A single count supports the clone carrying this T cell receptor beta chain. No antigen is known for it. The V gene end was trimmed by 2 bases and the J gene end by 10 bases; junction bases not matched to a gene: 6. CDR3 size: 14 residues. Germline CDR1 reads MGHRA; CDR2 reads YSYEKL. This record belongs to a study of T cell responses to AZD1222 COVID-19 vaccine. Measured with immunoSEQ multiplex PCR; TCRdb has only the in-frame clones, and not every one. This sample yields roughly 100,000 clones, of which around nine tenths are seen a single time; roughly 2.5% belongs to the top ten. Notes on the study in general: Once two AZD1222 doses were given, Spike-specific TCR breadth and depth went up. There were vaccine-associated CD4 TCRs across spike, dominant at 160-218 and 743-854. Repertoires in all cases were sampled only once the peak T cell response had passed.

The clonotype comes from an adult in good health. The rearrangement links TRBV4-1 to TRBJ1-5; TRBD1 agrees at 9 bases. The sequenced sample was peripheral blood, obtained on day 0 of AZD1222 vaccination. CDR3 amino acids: CASSQPGTGLPQHF. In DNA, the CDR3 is TGCGCCAGCAGCCAACCTGGGACAGGGTTACCCCAGCATTTT.